This TCR beta chain was observed in a study of blood T cell repertoires in COVID-19. Across the whole study: Acute and convalescent COVID-19 samples came from the United States, Italy and Spain. Sample material is recorded as cDNA or gDNA derived from T cells, B-cell-depleted T cells, or PBMCs.

Germline CDR1 and CDR2: KGHSH and LQKENI. The V gene lost 8 bases and the J gene lost 0 bases, with 20 bases spanning the gap. The CDR3 extends over 17 amino acids. Sequenced by immunoSEQ multiplex PCR; TCRdb stores in-frame clones only, minus some. The table shows 98,000 or so clones, with around 90% occurring only once. This chain joins TRBV18 and TRBJ1-3, with D perhaps matching TRBD1 (6 bases). The clonotype originates from a human donor in a cohort sampled during active COVID-19. Sequences were obtained from peripheral blood. The CDR3 sequence: CASAPGQGKVSGNTIYF. CDR3 DNA sequence: TGTGCCAGCGCCCCGGGACAAGGGAAAGTCTCTGGAAACACCATATATTTT.